Listed here are 28 T cell receptor beta chains from one sample, sequenced in a study of molecular identifiers for immune sequencing clone quantification (dated by TCRdb to the late 2010s). Library generation was performed with PCR. Sequencing was carried out with an Illumina HiSeq 4000. The raw public data were reprocessed by TCRdb itself: fastp quality trimming at Q25, MiXCR clonotype calling, in-frame beta chains only. Every distinct CDR3 protein forms one entry, paired with its most common genes and DNA. This sample is represented by under 85,000 distinct CDR3 sequences; around a sixth of them were singletons. Under 1.5% of the sample rests with the top ten. Sample: naive CD8+ T cells from blood, with Jurkat cell RNA spiked in. Sample cell subset or site, as interpreted from the label and publication: FACS-sorted CD8+CD4-CCR7+CD45RA+ naive T cells. The receptors derive from a human donor in good health. Some libraries in this study had Jurkat cell RNA spiked in.

This clonotype showed up just a few times. Given a much more abundant clone one base away, this may be a read error. This chain uses TRBV29-1 with TRBJ2-2; D perhaps matches TRBD2 (5 bases). The CDR3 sequence is 14 residues long. CDR1 and CDR2 from the germline V gene are SQVTM and ANQGSEA. V was pared by 1 base and J by 6 bases, with 12 bases between. The CDR3 DNA reads as TGCAGCGTTGAAGCAGGCAGGAGGCCCGGGGAGCTGTTTTTT. Protein: CSVEAGRRPGELFF.

This clonotype has ten or more counts. The chain uses TRBV9 and TRBJ2-2; D perhaps matches TRBD1 (6 bases). The length of the CDR3 is 13 residues. Germline-derived CDR1 and CDR2 are SGDLS and YYNGEE. Trimming stripped 5 bases from V and 6 bases from J, with 11 bases between. The CDR3 DNA reads as TGTGCCAGCAGACCAGGGGCGGCCGGGGAGCTGTTTTTT. The encoded protein is CASRPGAAGELFF.

This rearrangement joins TRBV27 to TRBJ1-2; D may be TRBD1 (6 bases). The CDR3 totals 13 residues. Trimming removed 6 bases at V and 2 bases at J, with 10 bases between. CDR1 and CDR2 (germline): MNHEY, SMNVEV (reference sequence). As DNA, the CDR3 is TGTGCCAGCAGACAGCAGGGGAACTATGGCTACACCTTC. Translating it yields CASRQQGNYGYTF.

This clonotype has a count of ten or more. The chain recombines TRBV5-1 with TRBJ2-4, with unresolved D. The CDR3 totals 16 residues. V lost 5 bases, J lost 1 base, and 16 bases lay in between. The germline gives CDR1 SGHRS, CDR2 YFSETQ. Here the CDR3 DNA reads TGCGCCAGCAGTTTACTTGCCTCCCCCGCCAAAAACATTCAGTACTTC. Protein: CASSLLASPAKNIQYF.

The chain couples TRBV6-2 or TRBV6-3 to TRBJ2-7; D may be TRBD1 or TRBD2 (5 bases each). CDR3 length: 16 residues. V lost 2 bases and J 0 bases, leaving 14 bases between the germline ends. Germline lookup yields CDR1 MNHEY and CDR2 SVGEGT. The CDR3 DNA is TGTGCCAGCAGTTACAATGTCGGGGACGACTCCTACGAGCAGTACTTC. Protein sequence: CASSYNVGDDSYEQYF.

Details on this clonotype: It may be a read error: a sequence one base away is much more abundant. V is TRBV28 and J is TRBJ2-7, with a tentative D call TRBD2 (7 bases). From germline, CDR1 is MDHEN and CDR2 SYDVKM. The CDR3 spans 15 residues. The ends were cut back, 4 bases at V and 2 bases at J, with 15 bases in the middle. The CDR3 region is CASSSRRGATYEQYF. The CDR3 DNA sequence: TGTGCCAGCAGTTCACGACGGGGGGCTACCTACGAGCAGTACTTC.

This clonotype was seen ten or more times. The chain couples TRBV6-1 to TRBJ2-1; no definite D call. Germline V gene sequence: CDR1 MNHNS, CDR2 SASEGT. The length of the CDR3 is 12 residues. Trimming took off 3 bases at V and 5 bases at J, with 5 bases between the two ends. CDR3 protein: CASSDTNNEQFF. The CDR3 bases are TGTGCCAGCAGTGACACCAACAATGAGCAGTTCTTC.

Points on this clonotype: A junction end diverges from the germline sequence, so it may reflect a read error. This chain joins TRBV20-1 and TRBJ2-4; 12 nucleotides agree with TRBD1. This CDR3 is built from 15 residues. Germline lookup yields CDR1 DFQATT and CDR2 SNEGSKA (reference sequence). The CDR3 loop reads CSARPGQGAKNTQYF. The CDR3 bases are TGCAGTGCTAGACCGGGACAGGGGGCCAAAAACACTCAGTACTTC.

This clonotype has at least ten counts. The V call is TRBV27, the J call TRBJ2-7; the match to TRBD2 covers 8 bases. There are 15 residues in the CDR3. CDR1 is MNHEY, CDR2 SMNVEV, per germline (reference sequence). V lost 5 bases, J lost 4 bases, and 10 bases stayed unmatched. The CDR3 nucleotides read TGTGCCAGCAGTATAGCGGGATATAACGTTTACGAGCAGTACTTC. Translating it yields CASSIAGYNVYEQYF.

V gene TRBV3-1 combines with J gene TRBJ2-3; unclear D gene. From germline, CDR1 is LGHDT and CDR2 YNNKEL (reference sequence). The CDR3 is 12 amino acids. Trimming removed 3 bases from V and 5 bases from J, with 6 bases in between. CDR3 DNA: TGTGCCAGCAGCCATAGTGGAGATACGCAGTATTTT. Translating it yields CASSHSGDTQYF.

This clonotype was observed at least ten times. The J gene is TRBJ2-5, the V gene TRBV9; 7 nucleotides agree with TRBD1. Germline values: CDR1 SGDLS, CDR2 YYNGEE. This CDR3 has 14 residues. With V trimmed by 4 bases and J by 0 bases, 3 bases remained unmatched. This CDR3 is CASSPGTDQETQYF. The CDR3, as DNA: TGTGCCAGCAGCCCCGGGACAGACCAAGAGACCCAGTACTTC.

The V and J genes are TRBV7-2 and TRBJ2-5, with D possibly matching TRBD2 (5 bases). The CDR3 is made up of 16 amino acids. The germline V and J ends were trimmed by 2 bases and 1 base, with 14 bases remaining between them. Looked up from germline, CDR1 is SGHTA and CDR2 is FQGNSA. The CDR3 nucleotides read TGTGCCAGCAGCTTAACCGAAAGCGGTCCCCAAGAGACCCAGTACTTC. This sequence encodes CASSLTESGPQETQYF. The whole variable domain, remainder taken from reference TRBV7-2 and TRBJ2-5, is GAGVSQSPSNKVTEKGKDVELRCDPISGHTALYWYRQSLGQGLEFLIYFQGNSAPDKSGLPSDRFSAERTGGSVSTLTIQRTQQEDSAVYLCASSLTESGPQETQYFGPGTRLLVL.

The table lists this clonotype with a count of one. Since a much larger clone is just one base distant, this may be a read error. The V call is TRBV27, the J call TRBJ2-2; D call uncertain. This CDR3 contains 12 residues. Germline CDR1 reads MNHEY; CDR2 reads SMNVEV (reference sequence). The CDR3 DNA sequence: TGTGCCTGCAGTCCACCAACCGGGGAGCTGTTTTTT. As protein: CACSPPTGELFF.

This clonotype occurred many times. The V and J genes are TRBV13 and TRBJ1-2; 7 positions match TRBD1. The germline V gene encodes CDR1 PRHDT and CDR2 FYEKMQ (reference sequence). V dropped 5 bases and J dropped 8; count of bases not matched to a gene: 20. The length of the CDR3 is 17 residues. CDR3 bases: TGTGCCAGCAGCACCGACAGGGACCCTTTCCAGCCCTACGGCTACACCTTC. Translating gives CASSTDRDPFQPYGYTF.

Notes on this clonotype: A read error may explain this, as a much larger clone is one base away. The chain carries TRBV28 and TRBJ2-7; D is unresolved. The CDR3 runs to 14 residues. With 3 bases removed from V and 5 bases from J, the gap between germline ends came to 14 bases. CDR1 and CDR2 (germline): MDHEN, SYDVKM. DNA for the CDR3: TGTGCCAGCAGTTTTCATGTATCCAGGAACGAGCAGTACTTC. Protein sequence: CASSFHVSRNEQYF.

This clonotype was counted many times. The chain links TRBV27 to TRBJ2-2, with a tentative D call TRBD2 (6 bases). Germline values: CDR1 MNHEY, CDR2 SMNVEV (reference sequence). Trimming removed 3 bases from V and 5 bases from J, with 10 bases in between. The CDR3 extends over 14 amino acids. Here the CDR3 DNA reads TGTGCCAGCAGTTTCGAACTAGCAACCGGGGAGCTGTTTTTT. Its translation is CASSFELATGELFF.

In this sample, this clonotype turned up many times. The chain joins TRBV7-9 to TRBJ2-3, with 11 bases lining up with TRBD2. Germline loops: CDR1 SEHNR, CDR2 FQNEAQ (reference sequence). The length of the CDR3 is 15 residues. The trim removed 5 bases at V and 6 bases at J, leaving 7 bases unmatched. The CDR3 sequence is CASSPTLAGADTQYF. In DNA, the CDR3 is TGTGCCAGCAGCCCAACACTAGCGGGAGCGGATACGCAGTATTTT.

This clonotype was counted only a few times. A read error may explain this, as a much larger clone is one base away. This is likely a read error, given that the CDR3 carries no conserved phenylalanine or tryptophan at its end. This chain links TRBV7-3 with TRBJ2-3; D is unclear. The CDR3 has 13 amino acids. V lost 5 bases and J 5 bases, leaving 11 bases between the germline ends. The germline V gene has CDR1 SGHTA and CDR2 FQGTGA. Here the CDR3 DNA reads TGTGCCAGCAGCCCCCTCGCTTTAGATACGCAGTATCTT. Amino acids: CASSPLALDTQYL.

This clonotype was counted many times. The chain is built from TRBV29-1 and TRBJ2-1, with D unresolved. The CDR3 covers 14 residues. V dropped 5 bases and J dropped 3 bases, with 14 bases sitting between them. Germline CDR1 is SQVTM and CDR2 is ANQGSEA. The CDR3 loop is CSVTGGQLYNEQFF. Written as DNA, the CDR3 is TGCAGCGTTACGGGTGGTCAACTCTACAATGAGCAGTTCTTC.

This clonotype was recorded at least ten times. The chain couples TRBV11-2 to TRBJ2-3; 10 positions match TRBD2. This CDR3 is built from 17 residues. The ends lost 3 bases at V and 0 bases at J; junction bases unmatched: 6. Per germline, CDR1 SGHAT and CDR2 FQNNGV. The CDR3: CASSFPTSGSSTDTQYF. The CDR3 nucleotides are TGTGCCAGCAGCTTCCCGACTAGCGGGTCTAGCACAGATACGCAGTATTTT.

This clonotype was counted many times. The chain links TRBV30 to TRBJ1-1; D is perhaps TRBD1 (5 bases). This CDR3 comprises 14 residues. V was trimmed by 1 base and J by 3 bases, leaving 12 bases between them. Germline V lookup: CDR1 GTSNPN, CDR2 SVGIG (reference sequence). The CDR3 bases are TGTGCCTGGAGTGGGCCTCGGGGGTACACTGAAGCTTTCTTT. Translating gives CAWSGPRGYTEAFF.

This clonotype was found many times. The chain employs TRBV14 and TRBJ2-3; TRBD2 matches at 11 bases. CDR1 and CDR2 from the germline V gene are SGHDN and FVKESK. The CDR3 contains 18 residues. The J segment lost 3 bases and the V segment lost 1 base, leaving 9 bases of the junction unmatched. CDR3 in amino acids: CASSQGTTSGRLTDTQYF. In nucleotides, the CDR3 is TGTGCCAGCAGCCAAGGGACCACTAGCGGGAGATTAACAGATACGCAGTATTTT. The variable domain in full, completed from reference TRBV14 and TRBJ2-3, reads EAGVTQFPSHSVIEKGQTVTLRCDPISGHDNLYWYRRVMGKEIKFLLHFVKESKQDESGMPNNRFLAERTGGTYSTLKVQPAELEDSGVYFCASSQGTTSGRLTDTQYFGPGTRLTVL.

This clonotype occurred a few times. The chain recombines TRBV11-3 with TRBJ2-7, with TRBD1 as a possible D gene (5 bases). Germline lookup yields CDR1 SGHNT and CDR2 YENEEA. The ends were cut back, 5 bases at V and 3 bases at J, with 14 bases in the middle. The CDR3 extends over 14 amino acids. The CDR3 nucleotides are TGTGCCAGCAGCATCTACAGGAACCTCTACGAGCAGTACTTC. Its translation is CASSIYRNLYEQYF. The full variable domain, completed using reference TRBV11-3 and TRBJ2-7, is EAGVVQSPRYKIIEKKQPVAFWCNPISGHNTLYWYLQNLGQGPELLIRYENEEAVDDSQLPKDRFSAERLKGVDSTLKIQPAELGDSAVYLCASSIYRNLYEQYFGPGTRLTVT.

The sample holds a few counts of this clonotype. The J gene is TRBJ2-7, the V gene TRBV20-1; 10 bases are a match to TRBD1. V shed 6 bases, J shed 3 bases, and the junction held 14 bases outside the gene matches. The CDR3 extends over 16 amino acids. The germline CDR1 and CDR2 sequences are DFQATT and SNEGSKA (reference sequence). The CDR3 DNA reads as TGCAGTGCCCGACCGTTAATGGGGACAGGGGACTACGAGCAGTACTTC. Translating it yields CSARPLMGTGDYEQYF.

In this sample, this clonotype turned up many times. This chain links TRBV2 with TRBJ1-2; D is undetermined. V was shortened by 6 bases and J by 2 bases, with 16 bases between the two germline ends. Germline V gene sequence: CDR1 SNHLY, CDR2 FYNNEI. CDR3 length: 15 residues. CDR3 sequence reads: CASRESPGDNYGYTF. The CDR3 bases are TGTGCCAGCAGGGAGTCCCCCGGAGACAACTATGGCTACACCTTC.

In its sample, this clonotype was seen many times. This chain uses TRBV19 with TRBJ1-1; D uncertain. Trimming took 5 bases from V and 0 from J, leaving 7 bases between them. The germline CDR1 and CDR2 sequences are LNHDA and SQIVND (reference sequence). The CDR3 runs 13 residues. CDR3 region: CASSFQLNTEAFF. Written as DNA, the CDR3 is TGTGCCAGTAGTTTCCAGCTGAACACTGAAGCTTTCTTT.

This clonotype showed up many times. The chain recombines TRBV15 with TRBJ1-4, with D tentatively TRBD1 (5 bases). The CDR3 is 13 residues long. Looked up from germline, CDR1 is LNHNV and CDR2 is YYDKDF (reference sequence). The V end was cut by 9 bases, the J end by 8 bases, with 16 bases between. The CDR3 DNA follows: TGTGCCACGGGTCTATTTCGGGGCGAAAAACTGTTTTTT. The encoded protein is CATGLFRGEKLFF.

This clonotype was detected many times. The genes are TRBV6-5 and TRBJ2-3; TRBD1 matches at 9 bases. There are 17 residues in the CDR3. Germline V CDR1 and CDR2: MNHEY, SVGAGI. The ends lost 0 bases at V and 1 base at J; junction bases unmatched: 5. Here the CDR3 DNA reads TGTGCCAGCAGTTACTCTCGGGACAGGGTGGGCACAGATACGCAGTATTTT. Translation gives CASSYSRDRVGTDTQYF.